This T cell receptor beta chain was sequenced in a study of blood T cell repertoires in COVID-19. Trimming cost V 7 bases and J 7 bases; bases outside gene matches: 7. The CDR3 totals 14 residues. Germline loops: CDR1 MDHEN, CDR2 SYDVKM. Repertoires were generated with immunoSEQ multiplex PCR, while TCRdb's copy carries only in-frame clones and drops some. The sample holds nearly 95,000 clones, 80% seen once. The chain combines TRBV28 with TRBJ2-1; TRBD2 matches 10 bases. The sample consisted of peripheral blood. The sequence came from a human donor in a cohort sampled during active COVID-19. For the CDR3, the DNA is TGTGCCAGCACCTTCAGCGGGGGGGCTAATGAGCAGTTCTTC. Translation: CASTFSGGANEQFF.